Below, 32 T cell receptor beta chains from the same sample are listed, as sequenced in a study of graft-versus-host responses after intestinal transplantation. The method was immunoSEQ multiplex PCR; TCRdb's version includes in-frame clones alone and lacks a portion of them. The repertoire holds tens of thousands of clones, with 80% to 90% as singletons. This specimen consisted of PBMCs, obtained 26 days after transplant. All receptors come from a human patient who received an intestinal transplant, so some T cells may come from the graft donor.

This clone was detected a few times. This chain connects TRBV19 to TRBJ2-1; D may be TRBD2 (6 bases). The CDR3 has 15 residues. Germline V gives CDR1 LNHDA, CDR2 SQIVND (reference sequence). Trimming left V 5 bases short and J 6 bases short, with 17 bases between. CDR3 sequence reads: CASSSLTSSLNEQFF. The CDR3 DNA is TGTGCCAGTAGTTCTCTGACTAGTTCCCTCAATGAGCAGTTCTTC.

The chain recombines TRBV7-6 with TRBJ2-1, with 8 bases aligning to TRBD2. CDR1 is SGHVS and CDR2 is FNYEAQ in the germline V gene. The CDR3 covers 15 residues. Trimming took 2 bases from V and 2 from J; bases not matched to a gene: 2. The CDR3 nucleotides are TGTGCCAGCAGCTTAAGTAGCGGGGCCTACAATGAGCAGTTCTTC. The encoded protein is CASSLSSGAYNEQFF.

V is TRBV5-1 and J is TRBJ2-2; the match to TRBD1 covers 10 bases. Per germline, CDR1 SGHRS and CDR2 YFSETQ. The trim removed 2 bases at V and 3 bases at J, leaving 4 bases unmatched. This CDR3 has 16 amino acids. This CDR3 reads CASSLGQGVDTGELFF. In DNA, the CDR3 is TGCGCCAGCAGCTTAGGACAGGGGGTGGACACCGGGGAGCTGTTTTTT.

The chain recombines TRBV2 with TRBJ2-3, with 9 bases that match TRBD1. Trimming took 8 bases from V and 5 from J; bases not matched to a gene: 8. The CDR3 spans 14 residues. Germline V gene lookup returns CDR1 SNHLY and CDR2 FYNNEI. The CDR3 DNA reads as TGTGCCAGCCCCCGGGACAGGGACGTAGATACGCAGTATTTT. Translated: CASPRDRDVDTQYF.

The CDR3 DNA follows: TGTGCCAGCAGTGCGTTCTACCCAACCGGGGAGCTGTTTTTT. Amino acid sequence: CASSAFYPTGELFF. J is TRBJ2-2 and V is TRBV6-1; no clear D. In germline, CDR1 is MNHNS, CDR2 SASEGT. V lost 4 bases and J 5 bases, leaving 11 bases between the germline ends. The CDR3 runs to 14 residues.

V and J are TRBV27 and TRBJ2-5, with 14 bases identical to TRBD2. V trimming: 9 bases; J trimming: 5 bases; junction bases outside the gene matches: 11. CDR1 MNHEY and CDR2 SMNVEV come from the germline V gene (reference sequence). The CDR3 totals 16 residues. In nucleotides, the CDR3 is TGTGCCAGTTCAGGACTAGCGGGAGGAGGGTGGGAGACCCAGTACTTC. This gives the protein CASSGLAGGGWETQYF.

This rearrangement joins TRBV9 to TRBJ2-3; D not certain. The germline V and J ends were trimmed by 3 bases and 4 bases, with 12 bases remaining between them. The CDR3 extends over 14 amino acids. Germline CDR1 SGDLS, CDR2 YYNGEE. The CDR3 loop reads CASSEVGWADTQYF. The CDR3 nucleotides read TGTGCCAGCAGCGAAGTGGGCTGGGCAGATACGCAGTATTTT.

The chain is built from TRBV6-5 and TRBJ1-4, with D perhaps matching TRBD1 (5 bases). Trimming cost V 2 bases and J 4 bases, with 14 bases left between them. CDR1 and CDR2 from the germline V gene are MNHEY and SVGAGI. This CDR3 is 16 amino acids long. The CDR3 region has the DNA TGTGCCAGCAGTTACCAGGGAGGGAGGAATAATGAAAAACTGTTTTTT. It yields the protein CASSYQGGRNNEKLFF.

The chain combines TRBV28 with TRBJ1-3; D is ambiguous. The germline gives CDR1 MDHEN, CDR2 SYDVKM. V lost 6 bases and J lost 4, with 7 bases in between. The CDR3 has 12 residues. The CDR3 region is CASSSQGNTIYF. The DNA for the CDR3 is TGTGCCAGCAGCTCACAAGGAAACACCATATATTTT. Complete variable domain (other parts from reference TRBV28 and TRBJ1-3): DVKVTQSSRYLVKRTGEKVFLECVQDMDHENMFWYRQDPGLGLRLIYFSYDVKMKEKGDIPEGYSVSREKKERFSLILESASTNQTSMYLCASSSQGNTIYFGEGSWLTVV.

The chain joins TRBV4-2 to TRBJ1-2; 7 bases are a match to TRBD1. The CDR3 runs 15 residues. The V gene end was trimmed by 0 bases and the J gene end by 8 bases; junction bases not matched to a gene: 9. CDR1 is LGHNA, CDR2 YNFKEQ, per germline. CDR3 sequence (DNA): TGTGCCAGCAGCCAAGAACCCCGGACAGGATTCGGCTACACCTTC. Translating it yields CASSQEPRTGFGYTF.

The V gene is TRBV27, the J gene TRBJ2-7, with D tentatively TRBD1 (5 bases). The CDR3 spans 13 residues. Germline CDR1 is MNHEY and CDR2 is SMNVEV (reference sequence). Trimming took off 5 bases at V and 5 bases at J, with 13 bases between the two ends. CDR3 sequence reads: CASSISGNHEQYF. CDR3 bases: TGTGCCAGCAGTATCTCAGGGAACCACGAGCAGTACTTC.

The V gene is TRBV6-5, the J gene TRBJ2-5, with 9 bases aligning to TRBD2. Trimming took 2 bases from V and 3 from J; bases not matched to a gene: 1. Germline V gene sequence: CDR1 MNHEY, CDR2 SVGAGI. The CDR3 is made up of 14 amino acids. CDR3 coding DNA: TGTGCCAGCAGTTACGGCGGGGGGGAAGAGACCCAGTACTTC. Translation: CASSYGGGEETQYF.

This chain uses TRBV6-5 with TRBJ2-7; TRBD2 aligns across 7 bases. The trim removed 2 bases at V and 0 bases at J, leaving 1 base unmatched. The CDR3 has 14 residues. From germline, CDR1 is MNHEY and CDR2 SVGAGI. The CDR3 loop is CASSYTSASYEQYF. The CDR3 bases are TGTGCCAGCAGTTACACTAGCGCCTCCTACGAGCAGTACTTC.

This clone was picked up one time. The chain joins TRBV30 to TRBJ2-7; no clear D. The CDR3 covers 15 residues. V was clipped by 2 bases and J by 3 bases, with 17 bases between them. Germline V gives CDR1 GTSNPN, CDR2 SVGIG (reference sequence). The CDR3 here is CAWSPPQAGNYEQYF. DNA for the CDR3: TGTGCCTGGAGTCCACCCCAGGCTGGAAACTACGAGCAGTACTTC.

This clone was picked up a small number of times. The genes are TRBV28 and TRBJ1-5, with unresolved D. The germline gives CDR1 MDHEN, CDR2 SYDVKM. The V end lost 8 bases, the J end lost 0 bases, and 11 bases lay between the germline ends. The CDR3 totals 14 residues. In DNA form, the CDR3 reads TGTGCCAGCGTCCGACTGTTTAGCAATCAGCCCCAGCATTTT. It specifies CASVRLFSNQPQHF.

This chain uses TRBV14 with TRBJ1-2; 9 bases match TRBD1. The ends lost 4 bases at V and 8 bases at J; junction bases unmatched: 5. The V gene's germline CDR1 is SGHDN and CDR2 FVKESK. This CDR3 region has 13 residues. CDR3 protein: CASSPGQGGGYTF. Here the CDR3 DNA reads TGTGCCAGCAGCCCGGGACAGGGAGGGGGCTACACCTTC.

This sequence joins TRBV6-5 and TRBJ2-3; 8 positions match TRBD2. The germline V gene has CDR1 MNHEY and CDR2 SVGAGI. The CDR3 runs to 14 residues. V gave up 5 bases and J gave up 6 bases; unmatched junction bases: 7. CDR3 sequence reads: CASSQGLAGDTQYF. CDR3 nucleotide sequence: TGTGCCAGCAGTCAAGGGTTAGCGGGGGATACGCAGTATTTT.

This clone occurred once. The rearrangement uses TRBV30 and TRBJ1-3, with D possibly being TRBD1 (6 bases). V was cut by 5 bases and J by 4 bases, with 12 bases left in between. The CDR3 spans 13 residues. The V gene's germline CDR1 is GTSNPN and CDR2 SVGIG (reference sequence). The CDR3 DNA reads as TGTGCCTGGGACAGGTCGACGGGAAACACCATATATTTT. Residues: CAWDRSTGNTIYF.

V and J are TRBV27 and TRBJ1-1; a weak D match, TRBD1 (6 bases). The CDR3 extends over 13 amino acids. Trimming cost V 0 bases and J 8 bases, with 10 bases left between them. CDR1 is MNHEY, CDR2 SMNVEV, per germline (reference sequence). Here the CDR3 reads CASSLSAGTEAFF. As DNA, the CDR3 is TGTGCCAGCAGTTTATCGGCCGGGACAGAAGCTTTCTTT.

The DNA of the CDR3 is TGCGCCAGCAGAGCCGGACAGCACAATTCACCCCTCCACTTT. Translation: CASRAGQHNSPLHF. The chain uses TRBV5-1 and TRBJ1-6; a possible D gene is TRBD1 (6 bases). The CDR3 spans 14 residues. The V end was cut by 5 bases, the J end by 7 bases, with 13 bases between. Germline V gene data show CDR1 as SGHRS and CDR2 as YFSETQ.

This chain joins TRBV5-4 and TRBJ2-7; a weak D match, TRBD1 (6 bases). Germline V gene lookup returns CDR1 SGHNT and CDR2 YYREEE (reference sequence). The length of the CDR3 is 13 residues. V was trimmed by 4 bases and J by 2 bases, leaving 10 bases between them. The CDR3 region is CASSPDSTYEQYF. CDR3 sequence (DNA): TGTGCCAGCAGCCCGGACAGTACCTACGAGCAGTACTTC.

The chain employs TRBV19 and TRBJ1-5, with D possibly TRBD1 on 5 matching bases. This CDR3 comprises 13 residues. Trimming removed 1 base from V and 9 bases from J, with 10 bases in between. Germline lookup yields CDR1 LNHDA and CDR2 SQIVND (reference sequence). DNA for the CDR3: TGTGCCAGTAGTATAGGTTCAGGGCGGCCCCAGCATTTT. The encoded protein is CASSIGSGRPQHF.

The chain carries TRBV6-1 and TRBJ2-1, with D tentatively TRBD2 (6 bases). CDR1 is MNHNS, CDR2 SASEGT, per germline. V was cut by 1 base and J by 2 bases, with 12 bases left in between. The CDR3 has 16 amino acids. DNA for the CDR3: TGTGCCAGCAGTGAAGGTGGCAGGGAGGCCTACAATGAGCAGTTCTTC. Protein: CASSEGGREAYNEQFF.

V usage is TRBV5-4 and J usage is TRBJ1-2; D may be TRBD1 (5 bases). Trimming stripped 1 base from V and 4 bases from J, with 14 bases between. From germline, CDR1 is SGHNT and CDR2 YYREEE (reference sequence). This CDR3 is 15 amino acids long. The CDR3 nucleotides are TGTGCCAGCAGCTTGCGGACACTAACGGGCTATGGCTACACCTTC. Its protein is CASSLRTLTGYGYTF.

V usage is TRBV5-1 and J usage is TRBJ2-5; the D gene is possibly TRBD1 (6 bases). V lost 5 bases and J lost 2, with 10 bases in between. The CDR3 loop spans 13 amino acids. Germline CDR1 and CDR2: SGHRS and YFSETQ. CDR3 coding DNA: TGCGCCAGCAGTTCTACAGGGCAAGAGACCCAGTACTTC. Protein product: CASSSTGQETQYF.

The chain links TRBV28 to TRBJ2-6, with 7 bases identical to TRBD2. Germline lookup yields CDR1 MDHEN and CDR2 SYDVKM. The CDR3 runs 20 residues. With 7 bases clipped from V and 1 base from J, the junction kept 19 bases outside the gene matches. CDR3 coding DNA: TGTGCCAGCACTTCTATAATTGGGGAGGGGATCTTATCTGGGGCCAACGTCCTGACTTTC. Encoded protein: CASTSIIGEGILSGANVLTF.

The V and J genes are TRBV6-1 and TRBJ2-2, with 8 bases matching TRBD1. Losses at the gene ends were 10 bases for V and 3 bases for J; bases not matched to a gene: 4. CDR1 is MNHNS, CDR2 SASEGT, per germline. The CDR3 extends over 13 amino acids. DNA for the CDR3: TGTGCCATCTCGACAGGGGACACCGGGGAGCTGTTTTTT. The encoded protein is CAISTGDTGELFF.

The CDR3 bases are TGTGCCAGCAGTGAAGGAGTCGGGCAGGGCAGCAATCAGCCCCAGCATTTT. It specifies CASSEGVGQGSNQPQHF. V gene TRBV6-1 combines with J gene TRBJ1-5; tentative D call: TRBD1 (5 bases). The CDR3 totals 17 residues. Per the germline V gene, CDR1 is MNHNS and CDR2 is SASEGT. Trimming removed 1 base at V and 1 base at J, with 14 bases between.

The CDR3 sequence is CASSLRGFSTDTQYF. Written as DNA, the CDR3 is TGCGCCAGCAGCTTGAGGGGTTTTAGCACAGATACGCAGTATTTT. The genes are TRBV5-1 and TRBJ2-3, with D perhaps matching TRBD1 (5 bases). Per germline, CDR1 SGHRS and CDR2 YFSETQ. The length of the CDR3 is 15 residues. Trimming removed 1 base at V and 0 bases at J, with 9 bases between.

This clone was seen once. V usage is TRBV7-6 and J usage is TRBJ1-5, with 8 bases that match TRBD1. CDR1 SGHVS and CDR2 FNYEAQ come from the germline V gene. The CDR3 is 17 amino acids. The trim removed 5 bases at V and 0 bases at J, leaving 9 bases unmatched. DNA of the CDR3: TGTGCCAGCAGCCAGGGTGGACAGGGCTATAGCAATCAGCCCCAGCATTTT. Protein: CASSQGGQGYSNQPQHF.

The V call is TRBV5-5, the J call TRBJ2-7; TRBD1 aligns across 7 bases. J was trimmed by 2 bases and V by 5 bases; bases with no gene match: 7. The CDR3 is 14 amino acids. Germline-derived CDR1 and CDR2 are SGHKS and YYEKEE (reference sequence). The CDR3 DNA is TGTGCCAGCAGTTTAACAGGGGCGGCCTACGAGCAGTACTTC. Its protein is CASSLTGAAYEQYF.

This clone came up once. The V gene is TRBV10-2, the J gene TRBJ2-7; D might be TRBD2 (5 bases). The ends were cut back, 6 bases at V and 2 bases at J, with 17 bases in the middle. The CDR3 is 15 amino acids. Germline V lookup: CDR1 WSHSY, CDR2 SAAADI. Here the CDR3 DNA reads TGCGCCAGCAGCGTCAGAGGGCCGAAACCCTACGAGCAGTACTTC. Amino acid sequence: CASSVRGPKPYEQYF.